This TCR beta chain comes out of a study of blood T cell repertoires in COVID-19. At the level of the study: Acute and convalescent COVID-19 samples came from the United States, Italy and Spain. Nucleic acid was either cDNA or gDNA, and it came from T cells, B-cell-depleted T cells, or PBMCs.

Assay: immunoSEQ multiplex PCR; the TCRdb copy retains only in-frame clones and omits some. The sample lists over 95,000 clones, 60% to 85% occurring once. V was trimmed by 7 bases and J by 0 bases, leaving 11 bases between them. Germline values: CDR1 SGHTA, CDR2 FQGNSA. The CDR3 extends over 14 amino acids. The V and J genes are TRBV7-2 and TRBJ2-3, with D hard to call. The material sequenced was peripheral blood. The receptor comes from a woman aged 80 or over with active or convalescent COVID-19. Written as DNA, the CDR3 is TGTGCCAGCATGCGGCGCCCTAGCACAGATACGCAGTATTTT. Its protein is CASMRRPSTDTQYF.